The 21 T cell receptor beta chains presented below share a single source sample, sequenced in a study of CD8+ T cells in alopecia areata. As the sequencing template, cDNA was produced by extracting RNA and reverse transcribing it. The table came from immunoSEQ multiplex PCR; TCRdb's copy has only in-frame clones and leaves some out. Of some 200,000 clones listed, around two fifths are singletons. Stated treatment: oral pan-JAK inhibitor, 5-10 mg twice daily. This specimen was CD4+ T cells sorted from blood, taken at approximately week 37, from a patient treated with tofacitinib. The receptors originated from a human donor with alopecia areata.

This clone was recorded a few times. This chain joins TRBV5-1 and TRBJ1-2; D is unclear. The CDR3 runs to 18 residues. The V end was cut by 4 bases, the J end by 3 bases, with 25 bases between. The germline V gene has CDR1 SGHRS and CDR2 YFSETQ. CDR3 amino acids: CASSPKTEGGSEDYGYTF. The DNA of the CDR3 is TGCGCCAGCAGCCCAAAAACGGAGGGTGGCAGTGAGGACTATGGCTACACCTTC.

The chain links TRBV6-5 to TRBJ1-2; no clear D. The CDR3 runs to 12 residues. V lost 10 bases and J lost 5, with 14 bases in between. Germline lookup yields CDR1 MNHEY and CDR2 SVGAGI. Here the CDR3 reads CATRRGLYGYTF. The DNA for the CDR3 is TGTGCCACCCGGCGAGGTCTTTATGGCTACACCTTC.

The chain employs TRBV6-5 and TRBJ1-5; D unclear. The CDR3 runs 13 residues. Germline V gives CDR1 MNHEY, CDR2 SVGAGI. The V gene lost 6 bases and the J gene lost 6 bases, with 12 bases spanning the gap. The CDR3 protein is CASSTDEGQPQHF. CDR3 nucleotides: TGTGCCAGCAGCACAGATGAGGGTCAGCCCCAGCATTTT.

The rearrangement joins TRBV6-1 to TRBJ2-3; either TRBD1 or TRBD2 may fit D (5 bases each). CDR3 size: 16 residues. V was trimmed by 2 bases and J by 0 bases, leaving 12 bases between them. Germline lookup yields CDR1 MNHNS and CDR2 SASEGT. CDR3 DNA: TGTGCCAGCAGTGAAAGGGGAGCGGTTAGCACAGATACGCAGTATTTT. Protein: CASSERGAVSTDTQYF.

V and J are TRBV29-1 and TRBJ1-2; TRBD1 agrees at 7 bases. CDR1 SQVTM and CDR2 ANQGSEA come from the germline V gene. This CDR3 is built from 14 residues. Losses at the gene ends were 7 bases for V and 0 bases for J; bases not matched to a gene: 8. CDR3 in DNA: TGCAGCGCAGAGGGGGGACAGACTAACTATGGCTACACCTTC. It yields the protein CSAEGGQTNYGYTF.

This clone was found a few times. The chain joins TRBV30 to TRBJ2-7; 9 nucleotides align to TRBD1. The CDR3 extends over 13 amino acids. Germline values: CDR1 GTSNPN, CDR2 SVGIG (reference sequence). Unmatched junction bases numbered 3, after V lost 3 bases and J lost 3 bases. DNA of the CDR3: TGTGCCTGGAGCGGGACAGGGTTCTACGAGCAGTACTTC. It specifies CAWSGTGFYEQYF.

The CDR3 region is CAWAPGRVHEQYF. Written as DNA, the CDR3 is TGTGCCTGGGCTCCCGGCAGGGTACACGAGCAGTACTTC. The rearrangement joins TRBV30 to TRBJ2-5; possible D gene TRBD1, 5 bases. The assigned J gene may be wrong: the sequence end matches TRBJ2-7 better. Germline CDR1 reads GTSNPN; CDR2 reads SVGIG (reference sequence). This CDR3 is built from 13 residues.

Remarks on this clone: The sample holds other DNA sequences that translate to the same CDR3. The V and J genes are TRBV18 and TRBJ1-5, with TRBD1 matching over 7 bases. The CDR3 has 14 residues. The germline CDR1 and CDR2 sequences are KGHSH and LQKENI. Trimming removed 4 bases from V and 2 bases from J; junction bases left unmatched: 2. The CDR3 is CASSLQGRNQPQHF. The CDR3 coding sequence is TGTGCCAGCTCACTACAGGGGCGCAATCAGCCCCAGCATTTT. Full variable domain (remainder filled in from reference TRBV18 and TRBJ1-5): NAGVMQNPRHLVRRRGQEARLRCSPMKGHSHVYWYRQLPEEGLKFMVYLQKENIIDESGMPKERFSAEFPKEGPSILRIQQVVRGDSAAYFCASSLQGRNQPQHFGDGTRLSIL.

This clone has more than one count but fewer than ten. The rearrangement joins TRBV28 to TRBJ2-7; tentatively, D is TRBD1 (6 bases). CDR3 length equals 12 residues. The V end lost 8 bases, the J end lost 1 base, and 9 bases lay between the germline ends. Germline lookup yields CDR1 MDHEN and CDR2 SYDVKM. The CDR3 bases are TGTGCCAGCCAACAGGGATCCTACGAGCAGTACTTC. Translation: CASQQGSYEQYF.

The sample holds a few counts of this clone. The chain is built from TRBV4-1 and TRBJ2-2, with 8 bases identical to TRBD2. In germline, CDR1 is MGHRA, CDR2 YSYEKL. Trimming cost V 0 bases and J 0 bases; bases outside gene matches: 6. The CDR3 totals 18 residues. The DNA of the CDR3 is TGCGCCAGCAGCCAAGAGCCTCGGGGGGGGCCGAACACCGGGGAGCTGTTTTTT. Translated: CASSQEPRGGPNTGELFF.

This CDR3 reads CASARQGWETQYF. CDR3 sequence (DNA): TGTGCCAGCGCGAGACAGGGTTGGGAGACCCAGTACTTC. The chain uses TRBV7-2 and TRBJ2-5, with 7 bases identical to TRBD1. Germline values: CDR1 SGHTA, CDR2 FQGNSA. The V segment lost 8 bases and the J segment 5 bases; nucleotides outside the gene matches: 8. The CDR3 consists of 13 residues.

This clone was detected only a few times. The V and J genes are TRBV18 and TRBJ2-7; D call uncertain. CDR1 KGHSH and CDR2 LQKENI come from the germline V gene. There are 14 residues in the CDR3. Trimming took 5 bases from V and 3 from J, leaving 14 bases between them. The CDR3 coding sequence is TGTGCCAGCTCAATAGCTAGGTCTGGCTACGAGCAGTACTTC. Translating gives CASSIARSGYEQYF.

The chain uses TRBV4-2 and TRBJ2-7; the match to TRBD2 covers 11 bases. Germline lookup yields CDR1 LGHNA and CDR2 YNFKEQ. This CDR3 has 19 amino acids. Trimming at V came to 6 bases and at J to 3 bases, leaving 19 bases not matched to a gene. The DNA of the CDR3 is TGTGCCAGCAGACAACATCCCCTAGCGGGAGGACACCACTTCTACGAGCAGTACTTC. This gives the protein CASRQHPLAGGHHFYEQYF.

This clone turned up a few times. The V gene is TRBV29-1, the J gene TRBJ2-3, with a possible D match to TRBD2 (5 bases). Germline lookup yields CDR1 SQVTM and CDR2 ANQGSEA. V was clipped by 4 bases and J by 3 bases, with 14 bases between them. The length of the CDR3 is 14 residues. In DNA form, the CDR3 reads TGCAGCGTTGTCTGGCCGGGATTAACAGATACGCAGTATTTT. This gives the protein CSVVWPGLTDTQYF.

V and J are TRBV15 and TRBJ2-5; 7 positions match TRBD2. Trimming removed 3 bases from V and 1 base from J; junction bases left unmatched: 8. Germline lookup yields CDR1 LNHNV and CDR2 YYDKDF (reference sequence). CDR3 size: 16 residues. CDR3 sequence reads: CATSSYRDYIQETQYF. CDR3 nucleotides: TGTGCCACCAGCAGTTACCGGGACTACATCCAAGAGACCCAGTACTTC. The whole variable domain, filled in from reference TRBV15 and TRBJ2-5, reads DAMVIQNPRYQVTQFGKPVTLSCSQTLNHNVMYWYQQKSSQAPKLLFHYYDKDFNNEADTPDNFQSRRPNTSFCFLDIRSPGLGDTAMYLCATSSYRDYIQETQYFGPGTRLLVL.

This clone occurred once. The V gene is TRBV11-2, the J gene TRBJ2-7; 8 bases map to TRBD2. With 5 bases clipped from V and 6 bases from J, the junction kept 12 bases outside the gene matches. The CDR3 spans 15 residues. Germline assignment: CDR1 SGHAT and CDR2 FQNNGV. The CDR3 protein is CASSATGLEASEQYF. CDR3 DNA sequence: TGTGCCAGCAGCGCGACGGGACTAGAAGCTTCCGAGCAGTACTTC.

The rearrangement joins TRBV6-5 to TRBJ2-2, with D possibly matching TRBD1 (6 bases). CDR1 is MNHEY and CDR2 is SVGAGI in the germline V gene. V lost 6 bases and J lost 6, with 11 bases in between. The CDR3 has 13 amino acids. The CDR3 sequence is CASSRGRAGELFF. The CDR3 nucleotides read TGTGCCAGCAGCAGGGGTCGGGCCGGGGAGCTGTTTTTT.

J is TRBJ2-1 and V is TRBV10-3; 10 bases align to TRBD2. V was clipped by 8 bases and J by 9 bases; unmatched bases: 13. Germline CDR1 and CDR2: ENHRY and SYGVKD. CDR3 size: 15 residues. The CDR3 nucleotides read TGTGCCATCGGACGAACTAGCGGGATAGGTGGTGAGCAGTTCTTC. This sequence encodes CAIGRTSGIGGEQFF.

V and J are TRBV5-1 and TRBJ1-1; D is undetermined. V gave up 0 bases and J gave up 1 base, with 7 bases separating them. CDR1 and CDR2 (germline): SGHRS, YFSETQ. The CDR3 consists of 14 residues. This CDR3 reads CASSLGGKNTEAFF. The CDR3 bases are TGCGCCAGCAGCTTGGGGGGAAAGAACACTGAAGCTTTCTTT.

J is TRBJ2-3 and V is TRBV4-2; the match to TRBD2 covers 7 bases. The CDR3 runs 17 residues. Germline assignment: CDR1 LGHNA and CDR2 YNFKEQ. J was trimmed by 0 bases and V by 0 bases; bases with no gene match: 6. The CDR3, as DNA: TGTGCCAGCAGCCAAGAGGGAGGGGCCACTAGCACAGATACGCAGTATTTT. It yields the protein CASSQEGGATSTDTQYF.

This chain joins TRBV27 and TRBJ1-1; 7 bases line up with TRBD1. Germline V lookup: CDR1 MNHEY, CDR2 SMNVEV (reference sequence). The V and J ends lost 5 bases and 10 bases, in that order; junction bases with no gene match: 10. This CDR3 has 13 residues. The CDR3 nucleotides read TGTGCCAGCAGTATTAGACAGGGCTGGGGAGCTTTCTTT. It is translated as CASSIRQGWGAFF.